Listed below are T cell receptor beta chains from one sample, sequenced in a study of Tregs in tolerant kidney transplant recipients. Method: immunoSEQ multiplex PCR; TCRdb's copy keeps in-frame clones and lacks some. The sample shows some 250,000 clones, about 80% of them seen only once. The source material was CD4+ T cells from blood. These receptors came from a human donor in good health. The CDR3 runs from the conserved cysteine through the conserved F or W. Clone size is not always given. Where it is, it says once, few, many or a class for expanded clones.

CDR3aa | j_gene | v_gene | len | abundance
CASSPGGNGELFF | TRBJ2-2 | TRBV7-3 | 13 | NA
CASSEIRDPYGYTF | TRBJ1-2 | TRBV2 | 14 | NA
CASSFGNTEAFF | TRBJ1-1 | TRBV5-1 | 12 | NA
CARDQPGTGSPLHF | TRBJ1-6 | TRBV2 | 14 | NA
CASSIGTGPREGYTF | TRBJ1-2 | TRBV19 | 15 | NA
CASSPQNSGGAFF | TRBJ1-1 | TRBV18 | 13 | once
CASSLTGSGNIQYF | TRBJ2-4 | TRBV5-6 | 14 | NA
CSAHYSYEQYF | TRBJ2-7 | TRBV20-1 | 11 | NA
CASRQDRYNEQFF | TRBJ2-1 | TRBV10-1 | 13 | NA
CASSPDRVNTEAFF | TRBJ1-1 | TRBV5-1 | 14 | NA
CASSFPNTEAFF | TRBJ1-1 | TRBV27 | 12 | NA
CSVEFSDVYNEQFF | TRBJ2-1 | TRBV29-1 | 14 | NA
CASSPSGKYNEQFF | TRBJ2-1 | TRBV9 | 14 | NA
CASSLLHGEQFF | TRBJ2-1 | TRBV7-6 | 12 | NA
CASSRDLYYEQYF | TRBJ2-7 | TRBV5-1 | 13 | NA
CASSQVLSYEQYF | TRBJ2-7 | TRBV4-2 | 13 | NA